This T cell receptor beta chain was sequenced in a study of CD8+ T cells in alopecia areata. General study points: For baseline CD8+ expansion, any link to response stays uncertain with one nonresponder.

cDNA reverse transcribed from extracted RNA served as the sequencing template. Data came from immunoSEQ multiplex PCR; TCRdb stores just in-frame clones and leaves some out. The sample records approximately 210,000 clones, 66% being singletons. Comment on this clone: What it recognizes is unknown. Other DNA variants within this sample encode the same CDR3.

Regarding treatment: oral pan-JAK inhibitor, 5-10 mg twice daily. V lost 1 base and J lost 1; bases outside the gene matches: 2. The germline V gene encodes CDR1 SGHAT and CDR2 FQNNGV. This CDR3 is 17 amino acids long. The sequence derives from a human donor with alopecia areata. The chain couples TRBV11-2 to TRBJ2-1; TRBD2 matches 12 bases. The sample was CD4+ T cells sorted from blood, taken at roughly week 45, from a patient treated with tofacitinib. The CDR3 nucleotides are TGTGCCAGCAGCTTAGGCCTAGCGGGGGGGTCCTACAATGAGCAGTTCTTC. Translating it yields CASSLGLAGGSYNEQFF.